This TCR beta chain appears in the sequencing data of a study of response to subunit inactivated influenza vaccine. Whole-study findings and limits: Each seasonal influenza vaccination, the authors suggested, recruits few new T cells.

MiXCR, run by TCRdb on the RT-PCR reads, gives a single entry per CDR3 protein. The table records 650,000 to 700,000 distinct CDR3 sequences, approximately 14% of them present only once. CDR1 and CDR2 (germline): SEHNR, FQNEAQ (reference sequence). There are 16 residues in the CDR3. V lost 2 bases, J lost 5 bases, and 11 bases stayed unmatched. This clonotype was seen at least ten times. Its antigen is still unknown. The clonotype comes from a man aged 45 to 65 who received an inactivated influenza vaccine. This specimen was PBMCs from blood, taken approximately 12 days after vaccination. The V gene is TRBV7-9, the J gene TRBJ2-7, with 8 nucleotides matching TRBD2. CDR3 coding DNA: TGTGCCAGCAGCTTATTAACGGGAGGGCTTATAGACGAGCAGTACTTC. This encodes CASSLLTGGLIDEQYF.